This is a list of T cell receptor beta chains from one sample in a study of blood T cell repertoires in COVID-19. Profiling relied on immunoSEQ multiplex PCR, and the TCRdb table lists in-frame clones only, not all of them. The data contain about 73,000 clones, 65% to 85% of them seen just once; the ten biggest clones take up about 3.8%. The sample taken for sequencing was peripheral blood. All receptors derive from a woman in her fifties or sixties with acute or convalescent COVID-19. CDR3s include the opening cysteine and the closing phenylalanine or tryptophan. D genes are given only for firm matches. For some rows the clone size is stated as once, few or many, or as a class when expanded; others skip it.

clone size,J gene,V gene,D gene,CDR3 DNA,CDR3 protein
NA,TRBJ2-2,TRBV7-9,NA,TGTGCCAGCAGCTTACCGGCGGAAACCGGGGAGCTGTTTTTT,CASSLPAETGELFF
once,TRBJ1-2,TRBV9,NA,TGTGCCAGCAGCGGAGCCCTAGACTCCAGGGATTTTAACTATGGCTACACCTTC,CASSGALDSRDFNYGYTF
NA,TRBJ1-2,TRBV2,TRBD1,TGTGCCAGCAGTGGTCCGACAGGGGCGACTAACTATGGCTACACCTTC,CASSGPTGATNYGYTF
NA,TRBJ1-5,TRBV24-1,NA,TGTGCCACCAGAACAGGGAACAATCAGCCCCAGCATTTT,CATRTGNNQPQHF
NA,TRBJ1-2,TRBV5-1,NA,TGCGCCAGCAGCTTTTCGATGCGGGGCTACACCTTC,CASSFSMRGYTF
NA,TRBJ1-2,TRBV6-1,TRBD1,TGTGCCAGCAGTGAAATACAGGGGAACCCATATGGCTACACCTTC,CASSEIQGNPYGYTF
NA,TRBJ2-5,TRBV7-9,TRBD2,TGTGCCAGCAATGACCCAATAGCGGGGGGAGGAGAGACCCAGTACTTC,CASNDPIAGGGETQYF
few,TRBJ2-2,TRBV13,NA,TGTGCCAGCAGCTTATGGGCAGTAAACACCGGGGAGCTGTTTTTT,CASSLWAVNTGELFF
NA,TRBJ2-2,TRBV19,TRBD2,TGTGCCAGTTCTACTAGCGGGAGGAACACCGGGGAGCTGTTTTTT,CASSTSGRNTGELFF
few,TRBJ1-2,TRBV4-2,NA,TGTGCCAGCAGCCAATCCACCTCGGGGAGGGAAGGGAGTGGCTACACCTTC,CASSQSTSGREGSGYTF
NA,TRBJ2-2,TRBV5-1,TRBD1,TGCGCCAGCCAGGGACAGAACAAGAACACCGGGGAGCTGTTTTTT,CASQGQNKNTGELFF
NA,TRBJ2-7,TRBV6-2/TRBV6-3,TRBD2,TGTGCCAGCAGTACCGGGACTAGCGCTTACTTC,CASSTGTSAYF
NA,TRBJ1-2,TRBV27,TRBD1,TGTGCCAGCAGTTTAAAAGGGGGCAACTATGGCTACACCTTC,CASSLKGGNYGYTF
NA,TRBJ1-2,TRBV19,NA,TGTGCCAGTAGTGCGGGACGAAGGTATGGCTACACCTTC,CASSAGRRYGYTF
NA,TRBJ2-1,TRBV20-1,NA,TGCAGTGCTAGTGGCCGGAGTTGGGACAATGAGCAGTTCTTC,CSASGRSWDNEQFF
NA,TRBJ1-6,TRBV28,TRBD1,TGTGCCAGCAGGCCGGGACAGGGGGACGCGAGCCCCGCGGGTTCACCCCTCCACTTT,CASRPGQGDASPAGSPLHF
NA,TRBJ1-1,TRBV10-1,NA,TGCGCCAGCACCGAATCGGGGTATCCCAACACTGAAGCTTTCTTT,CASTESGYPNTEAFF
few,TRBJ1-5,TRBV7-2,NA,TGTGCCAGCAGTCCTATAGCCCGTCGGAGTCAGCCCCAGCATTTT,CASSPIARRSQPQHF
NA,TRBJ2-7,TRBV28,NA,TGTGCCAGCAGCCCGGCAGGTGGGGGGGCTTACGAGCAGTACTTC,CASSPAGGGAYEQYF
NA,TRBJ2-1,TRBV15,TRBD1,TGTGCCACCAGCAGGGACAGGGTACGGCAGTTCTTC,CATSRDRVRQFF
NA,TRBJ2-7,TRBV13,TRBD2,TGTGCCAGCAGCTCTTTAGCGGGAGGGCGGGGCGAGCAGTACTTC,CASSSLAGGRGEQYF
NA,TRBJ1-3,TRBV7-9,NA,TGTGCCAGCAGTCGGGGGAGCTCTGGAAACACCATATATTTT,CASSRGSSGNTIYF
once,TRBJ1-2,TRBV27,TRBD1,TGTGCCAGCAGTTCGGGAGTAGGGGGCGATCAAAACTATGGCTACACCTTC,CASSSGVGGDQNYGYTF
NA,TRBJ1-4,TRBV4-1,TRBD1,TGCGCCAGCAGCCATGGGACAGGCCCCTCCACCGAAAAACTGTTTTTT,CASSHGTGPSTEKLFF
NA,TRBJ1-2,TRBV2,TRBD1,TGTGCCAGCAGTGTGGGACAGACTAACTATGGCTACACCTTC,CASSVGQTNYGYTF
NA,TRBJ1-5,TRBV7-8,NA,TGTGCCAGCAGCGTCGGACAGACAAATCAGCCCCAGCATTTT,CASSVGQTNQPQHF
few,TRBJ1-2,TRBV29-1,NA,TGCAGCGTTGATCGGGGGAGGGAGGAATATGGCTACACCTTC,CSVDRGREEYGYTF
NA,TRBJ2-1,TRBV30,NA,TGTGCCTGGAGACCCAGGGAAGTACCTACCTACAATGAGCAGTTCTTC,CAWRPREVPTYNEQFF
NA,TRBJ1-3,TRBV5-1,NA,TGCGCCAGCAGCCAGGGTGTAATGAGCTCTGGAAACACCATATATTTT,CASSQGVMSSGNTIYF
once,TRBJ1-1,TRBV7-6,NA,TGTGCCAGCAGCTTAGCCCCTGGGGGGGACGTGAACACTGAAGCTTTCTTT,CASSLAPGGDVNTEAFF
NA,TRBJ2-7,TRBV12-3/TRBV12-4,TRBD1,TGTGCCACCAAACAGGGGACCTCCTACGAGCAGTACTTC,CATKQGTSYEQYF
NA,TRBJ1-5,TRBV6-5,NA,TGTGCCAGTCGCTCAGTTTCCCCCAAGCCCCAGCATTTT,CASRSVSPKPQHF
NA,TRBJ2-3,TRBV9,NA,TGTGCCAGCAGCCCGGGAGACAGAAGCACAGATACGCAGTATTTT,CASSPGDRSTDTQYF
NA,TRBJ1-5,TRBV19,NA,TGTGCCAGTAGGCGGACAGAAAACGCCAATCAGCCCCAGCATTTT,CASRRTENANQPQHF
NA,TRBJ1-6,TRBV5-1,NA,TGCGCCAGCAGCTTGGCTGCCAGGGTAAATTCACCCCTCCACTTT,CASSLAARVNSPLHF
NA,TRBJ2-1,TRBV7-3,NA,TGTGCCAGCAGCCCCGCTGGGGCTAGTCAGAATGAGCAGTTCTTC,CASSPAGASQNEQFF
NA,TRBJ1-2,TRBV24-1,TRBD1,TGTGCCACCAGCGGTACAGGGGGCTATGGCTACACCTTC,CATSGTGGYGYTF
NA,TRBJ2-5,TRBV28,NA,TGTGCCAGCAGTCGGAGCCAATCTCGGGAGACCCAGTACTTC,CASSRSQSRETQYF
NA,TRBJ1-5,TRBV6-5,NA,TGTGCCAGCAGCCTCGATCCCACAGGGATTCAGCCCCAGCATTTT,CASSLDPTGIQPQHF
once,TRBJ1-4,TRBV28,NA,TGTGCCAGCCACCGGGTCAATAATGAAAAACTGTTTTTT,CASHRVNNEKLFF
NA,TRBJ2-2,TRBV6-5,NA,TGTGCCAGTTCCGAAGTCCCGCTAGCGCCCGGGGAGCTGTTTTTT,CASSEVPLAPGELFF
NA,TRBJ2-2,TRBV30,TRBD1,TGTGCCTGGAGTCGGACAGGGAACACCGGGGAGCTGTTTTTT,CAWSRTGNTGELFF
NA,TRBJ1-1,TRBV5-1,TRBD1,TGCGCCAGCAGCTTGGTTGGGTGGAGACAGGGGAGGAACACTGAAGCTTTCTTT,CASSLVGWRQGRNTEAFF
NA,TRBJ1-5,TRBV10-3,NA,TGTGCCATCGGTACAGGTTATAGCAATCAGCCCCAGCATTTT,CAIGTGYSNQPQHF
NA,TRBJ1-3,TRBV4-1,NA,TGCGCCAGCAGCCAAGATCTAGGGGTTGCCGGAAACACCATATATTTT,CASSQDLGVAGNTIYF